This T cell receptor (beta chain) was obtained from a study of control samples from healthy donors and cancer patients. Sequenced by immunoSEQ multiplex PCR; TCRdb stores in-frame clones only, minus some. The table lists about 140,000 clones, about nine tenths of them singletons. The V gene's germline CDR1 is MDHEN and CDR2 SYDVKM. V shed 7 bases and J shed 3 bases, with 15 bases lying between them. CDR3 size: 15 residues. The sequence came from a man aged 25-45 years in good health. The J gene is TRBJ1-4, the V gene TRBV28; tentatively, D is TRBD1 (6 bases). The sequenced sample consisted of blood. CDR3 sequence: CASIETGRANEKLFF. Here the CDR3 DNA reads TGTGCCAGCATCGAAACAGGGCGGGCTAATGAAAAACTGTTTTTT.